This TCR beta chain was profiled in a study of blood T cell repertoires in COVID-19. Whole-study context: Some COVID-19 samples were acute and others convalescent; all came from the United States, Italy and Spain. From T cells, B-cell-depleted T cells, or PBMCs came the material, which was cDNA or gDNA.

As processed by the authors: Researchers report that nucleated cell counts were estimated from reference gene primer amplification. Clones were sequenced by immunoSEQ multiplex PCR, and TCRdb holds only the in-frame ones, with some missing. The V and J calls and clone size come from that table; D and trimming were worked out from the DNA. This table has about 82,000 clones, about 83% appearing once. CDR1 and CDR2 from the germline V gene are MNHEY and SVGAGI. V lost 4 bases, J lost 10 bases, and 5 bases stayed unmatched. CDR3 length: 12 amino acids. This clonotype originated in a woman between 55 and 75 years old with acute or convalescent COVID-19. Sample: peripheral blood. V and J are TRBV6-5 and TRBJ1-1, with 8 bases matching TRBD1. CDR3 coding DNA: TGTGCCAGCAGTTCCCCAACAGGGGGAGCTTTCTTT. The encoded protein is CASSSPTGGAFF.